Shown below are 26 T cell receptor beta chains from a single sample sequenced in a study of shared clonotypes between healthy human individuals. Data came from immunoSEQ multiplex PCR; TCRdb stores just in-frame clones and leaves some out. The data show about 1.5 million clones, 95% to 99% seen once. The sequenced sample was naive CD4+ T cells sorted from blood. Subset reported: CD45RA+ positively selected. All receptors come from a man under 40 in good health.

The chain carries TRBV19 and TRBJ2-5; no firm D call. The CDR3 is 13 amino acids. The V end lost 6 bases, the J end lost 5 bases, and 13 bases lay between the germline ends. CDR1 is LNHDA, CDR2 SQIVND, per germline (reference sequence). Here the CDR3 reads CASSPTGAETQYF. As DNA, the CDR3 is TGTGCCAGTAGCCCCACGGGTGCGGAGACCCAGTACTTC.

The chain employs TRBV4-2 and TRBJ2-1; 14 bases agree with TRBD2. The CDR3 is 16 amino acids. Germline values: CDR1 LGHNA, CDR2 YNFKEQ. V gave up 1 base and J gave up 10 bases; unmatched junction bases: 6. This CDR3 reads CASSQAGTSGRYEQFF. Here the CDR3 DNA reads TGTGCCAGCAGCCAAGCCGGGACTAGCGGGAGATACGAGCAGTTCTTC.

This chain connects TRBV18 to TRBJ2-5; no firm D call. Between the trimmed V and J ends, which lost 2 bases and 3 bases, there was a span of 10 bases. Germline CDR1 reads KGHSH; CDR2 reads LQKENI. The CDR3 runs to 14 residues. CDR3 region: CASSPGSNKETQYF. Here the CDR3 DNA reads TGTGCCAGCTCACCAGGGTCGAACAAAGAGACCCAGTACTTC. The full variable domain, with the rest looked up from reference TRBV18 and TRBJ2-5, is NAGVMQNPRHLVRRRGQEARLRCSPMKGHSHVYWYRQLPEEGLKFMVYLQKENIIDESGMPKERFSAEFPKEGPSILRIQQVVRGDSAAYFCASSPGSNKETQYFGPGTRLLVL.

Worth noting for this clone: Germline is not matched at one junction end, which may reflect a read error. V usage is TRBV5-6 and J usage is TRBJ2-3; D not certain. The germline gives CDR1 SGHDT, CDR2 YYEEEE. This CDR3 is 13 amino acids long. CDR3 in DNA: TGTGCCAGCACCTTGATCGGCACAGATACGCAGTATTTT. Protein: CASTLIGTDTQYF.

CDR3 bases: TGTGCCAGCAGCCCCAGGGGTGTGCGAGAGACCCAGTACTTC. It codes for CASSPRGVRETQYF. The chain combines TRBV7-9 with TRBJ2-5, with a weak D call TRBD1 (6 bases). Trimming left V 5 bases short and J 4 bases short, with 14 bases between. The germline gives CDR1 SEHNR, CDR2 FQNEAQ (reference sequence). The CDR3 has 14 amino acids.

J is TRBJ2-1 and V is TRBV6-5; D may match TRBD1 or TRBD2 (5 bases each). This CDR3 is 15 amino acids long. V lost 6 bases to trimming and J lost 4 bases, with 16 bases between them. Germline V CDR1 and CDR2: MNHEY, SVGAGI. CDR3 nucleotides: TGTGCCAGCAGAAACCGGGACCCAGGGTACAATGAGCAGTTCTTC. It specifies CASRNRDPGYNEQFF.

The V gene is TRBV28, the J gene TRBJ2-1; D is perhaps TRBD1 or TRBD2 (5 bases each). Germline CDR1 is MDHEN and CDR2 is SYDVKM. The V and J ends lost 8 bases and 0 bases respectively, with 11 bases between them. The CDR3 has 14 amino acids. CDR3 amino acids: CASGGHSSYNEQFF. The CDR3 region has the DNA TGTGCCAGCGGAGGACACTCCTCCTACAATGAGCAGTTCTTC.

The V call is TRBV7-8, the J call TRBJ1-2; D remains unclear. Trimming took off 0 bases at V and 1 base at J, with 6 bases between the two ends. Germline values: CDR1 SGHVS, CDR2 FQNEAQ. CDR3 size: 14 residues. In DNA form, the CDR3 reads TGTGCCAGCAGCTTAGCCTCAATTAACTATGGCTACACCTTC. The encoded protein is CASSLASINYGYTF.

The V gene is TRBV18, the J gene TRBJ2-6; no reliable D call. Germline V gives CDR1 KGHSH, CDR2 LQKENI. This CDR3 spans 11 amino acids. V dropped 8 bases and J dropped 11 bases, with 10 bases sitting between them. CDR3 loop: CASASDDVLTF. The CDR3 region has the DNA TGTGCCAGCGCCTCGGATGACGTCCTGACTTTC.

This clone was seen just once. J is TRBJ2-7 and V is TRBV6-1; 8 bases fit TRBD1. The CDR3 is made up of 16 amino acids. J gave up 4 bases and V 2 bases, and 10 bases lay outside the gene matches. Germline loops: CDR1 MNHNS, CDR2 SASEGT. CDR3 in DNA: TGTGCCAGCAGTGAACCCCTGACAGGGGTTCAATACGAGCAGTACTTC. Translated, it gives CASSEPLTGVQYEQYF.

J is TRBJ2-5 and V is TRBV6-4, with a weak D call TRBD1 (6 bases). CDR1 is MRHNA, CDR2 SNTAGT, per germline. Trimming shortened V by 6 bases and J by 5 bases, and 19 bases separated the two germline ends. The CDR3 runs 15 residues. As DNA, the CDR3 is TGTGCCAGCAGACACCCGGGACACCGGCCGGAGACCCAGTACTTC. It translates to CASRHPGHRPETQYF.

This clone appeared once. V gene TRBV27 combines with J gene TRBJ2-7; D is unclear. Looked up from germline, CDR1 is MNHEY and CDR2 is SMNVEV (reference sequence). The V end lost 6 bases, the J end lost 4 bases, and 16 bases lay between the germline ends. This CDR3 contains 14 residues. CDR3 residues: CASRGTNPRYEQYF. In DNA form, the CDR3 reads TGTGCCAGCAGAGGAACAAACCCGAGATACGAGCAGTACTTC.

The J gene is TRBJ1-5, the V gene TRBV7-8, with D perhaps TRBD1 (5 bases). The germline V and J ends were trimmed by 3 bases and 4 bases, with 16 bases remaining between them. The germline V gene encodes CDR1 SGHVS and CDR2 FQNEAQ. This CDR3 region has 16 residues. The DNA for the CDR3 is TGTGCCAGCAGCTTGGGTCGGGGCCGGCAGAATCAGCCCCAGCATTTT. Amino acid sequence: CASSLGRGRQNQPQHF.

The chain uses TRBV9 and TRBJ1-1; TRBD1 aligns across 7 bases. This CDR3 is built from 14 residues. CDR1 SGDLS and CDR2 YYNGEE come from the germline V gene. Losses at the gene ends were 3 bases for V and 5 bases for J; bases not matched to a gene: 7. CDR3 nucleotides: TGTGCCAGCAGCGGCACCGGGACAGCGACTGAAGCTTTCTTT. Its protein product is CASSGTGTATEAFF.

The chain employs TRBV2 and TRBJ2-1, with 11 bases lining up with TRBD2. The CDR3 is made up of 14 amino acids. Germline V gene data show CDR1 as SNHLY and CDR2 as FYNNEI. The J segment lost 7 bases and the V segment lost 6 bases, leaving 5 bases of the junction unmatched. The CDR3 loop is CASSGLAGPNEQFF. CDR3 bases: TGTGCCAGCAGCGGACTAGCGGGCCCGAATGAGCAGTTCTTC.

The table lists this clone with a count of one. The chain carries TRBV6-4 and TRBJ1-1; 8 bases agree with TRBD1. Germline V CDR1 and CDR2: MRHNA, SNTAGT. V dropped 6 bases and J dropped 1; count of bases not matched to a gene: 19. This CDR3 is built from 19 residues. This CDR3 is CASSAPDRGLPEENTEAFF. CDR3 bases: TGTGCCAGCAGCGCCCCTGACAGGGGCCTGCCTGAGGAGAACACTGAAGCTTTCTTT.

The V call is TRBV27, the J call TRBJ2-7; 8 nucleotides agree with TRBD2. The CDR3 contains 15 residues. V was clipped by 4 bases and J by 2 bases; unmatched bases: 7. Per the germline V gene, CDR1 is MNHEY and CDR2 is SMNVEV (reference sequence). CDR3 coding DNA: TGTGCCAGCAGTTACGGGACTAGGGGGGCCTACGAGCAGTACTTC. Translated: CASSYGTRGAYEQYF.

This chain uses TRBV6-6 with TRBJ2-5; D could derive from TRBD1 or TRBD2 (5 bases each). This CDR3 contains 14 residues. In germline, CDR1 is MNHNY, CDR2 SVGAGI (reference sequence). With 6 bases removed from V and 5 bases from J, the gap between germline ends came to 16 bases. The CDR3 reads CASRAAGSPETQYF. The CDR3 coding sequence is TGTGCCAGCAGGGCTGCAGGGAGTCCTGAGACCCAGTACTTC.

In its sample, this clone was seen once. The chain links TRBV7-8 to TRBJ2-7, with D possibly being TRBD2 (6 bases). Germline CDR1 SGHVS, CDR2 FQNEAQ. Deletions cut 5 bases from V and 7 bases from J, with 12 bases between. This CDR3 is 12 amino acids long. This chain's CDR3 is CASSQGGWEQYF. As DNA, the CDR3 is TGTGCCAGCAGCCAGGGAGGATGGGAGCAGTACTTC. Together with reference TRBV7-8 and TRBJ2-7, the CDR3 gives the full variable domain: GAGVSQSPRYKVAKRGQDVALRCDPISGHVSLFWYQQALGQGPEFLTYFQNEAQLDKSGLPSDRFFAERPEGSVSTLKIQRTQQEDSAVYLCASSQGGWEQYFGPGTRLTVT.

The rearrangement joins TRBV18 to TRBJ2-7; 7 positions match TRBD2. From germline, CDR1 is KGHSH and CDR2 LQKENI. This CDR3 has 15 residues. V shed 2 bases, J shed 3 bases, and the junction held 7 bases outside the gene matches. The DNA of the CDR3 is TGTGCCAGCTCACCATTGCTAGGGGAGGGCTACGAGCAGTACTTC. This sequence encodes CASSPLLGEGYEQYF.

Worth noting for this clone: This sample also contains other DNA sequences that code for the same CDR3. The V and J genes are TRBV2 and TRBJ2-7; no clear D. Germline V gene sequence: CDR1 SNHLY, CDR2 FYNNEI. Trimming stripped 5 bases from V and 2 bases from J, with 10 bases between. There are 13 residues in the CDR3. This CDR3 is CASSSGLTYEQYF. The CDR3 DNA reads as TGTGCCAGCAGTTCGGGTCTAACCTACGAGCAGTACTTC.

The V and J genes are TRBV19 and TRBJ2-7; D may correspond to TRBD1 or TRBD2 (5 bases each). V lost 5 bases and J lost 2, with 13 bases in between. Germline CDR1 reads LNHDA; CDR2 reads SQIVND (reference sequence). The CDR3 totals 14 residues. CDR3: CASSAGTVAYEQYF. CDR3 in DNA: TGTGCCAGTAGTGCCGGGACGGTGGCCTACGAGCAGTACTTC.

This chain connects TRBV5-1 to TRBJ2-2, with D possibly being TRBD1 or TRBD2 (5 bases each). Trimming took off 5 bases at V and 5 bases at J, with 10 bases between the two ends. Germline CDR1 SGHRS, CDR2 YFSETQ. CDR3 length equals 13 residues. The CDR3 loop is CASSRDVTGELFF. The CDR3 coding sequence is TGCGCCAGCAGTAGGGACGTTACCGGGGAGCTGTTTTTT. Looking up the rest from reference TRBV5-1 and TRBJ2-2 gives the full variable domain: KAGVTQTPRYLIKTRGQQVTLSCSPISGHRSVSWYQQTPGQGLQFLFEYFSETQRNKGNFPGRFSGRQFSNSRSEMNVSTLELGDSALYLCASSRDVTGELFFGEGSRLTVL.

The CDR3 nucleotides are TGTGCCAGCAGCCAAGACCTCAAGAAGGGCTACACCTTC. Encoded protein: CASSQDLKKGYTF. This chain uses TRBV14 with TRBJ1-2; no clear D. Trimming removed 0 bases at V and 8 bases at J, with 10 bases between. The CDR3 loop spans 13 amino acids. The germline V gene has CDR1 SGHDN and CDR2 FVKESK.

The chain carries TRBV15 and TRBJ2-1; a possible D gene is TRBD1 (6 bases). Germline loops: CDR1 LNHNV, CDR2 YYDKDF (reference sequence). The germline V and J ends were trimmed by 7 bases and 7 bases, with 29 bases remaining between them. The CDR3 sequence is 18 residues long. The CDR3 coding sequence is TGTGCCACCACCACAGATGGGGGCGGCAGCTTTACGGCAAATGAGCAGTTCTTC. This codes for CATTTDGGGSFTANEQFF.

The rearrangement uses TRBV13 and TRBJ2-7; tentatively, D is TRBD1 (6 bases). Germline CDR1 and CDR2: PRHDT and FYEKMQ (reference sequence). The CDR3 loop spans 13 amino acids. Trimming cost V 2 bases and J 6 bases, with 11 bases left between them. CDR3 DNA: TGTGCCAGCAGCTTATCCGCAGGGGCCGAGCAGTACTTC. Protein sequence: CASSLSAGAEQYF. Looking up the rest from reference TRBV13 and TRBJ2-7 gives the full variable domain: AAGVIQSPRHLIKEKRETATLKCYPIPRHDTVYWYQQGPGQDPQFLISFYEKMQSDKGSIPDRFSAQQFSDYHSELNMSSLELGDSALYFCASSLSAGAEQYFGPGTRLTVT.